This TCR beta chain was sequenced for a study of identical twins (dated by TCRdb to between 2015 and 2016). For context, the study as a whole: To test whether fetal clonotypes persist, this study deep-sequenced TCR alpha and beta repertoires from monozygotic twins, from unrelated adults of various ages, and from cord blood. Replicate twin experiments were performed at different times using different library preparation protocols to rule out contamination. Overall results and qualifications from the work: Because the same donors could not be followed over many years, the conclusions relied on cross-sectional statistical analysis. The excess sharing between twins in beta out-of-frame sequences was weaker because fewer shared sequences reduced the signal-to-noise ratio. In monozygotic twins, out-of-frame TCR alpha sharing was systematically underestimated by recombination models, although the models agreed with sharing between unrelated individuals. Compared with coincidental sharing between unrelated individuals, out-of-frame TCR alpha sequences shared between twins showed an excess of sequences with low generation probability. Fewer insertions were carried by abundant cord blood beta clonotypes, a similar but weaker trend appeared in young adult naive repertoires, and no such trend appeared in memory repertoires. Invariant T cells such as MAIT and iNKT could partly confound zero-insertion analyses, although diverse VJ usage argued against such confounding for most clonotypes.

This clonotype was seen just once. No antigen is known for it. Base qualities were left out, and no much larger clone turns up one base away. Preparation of the library involved 5' RACE. TCRdb shows the sequencer as Illumina HiSeq 2000. Template switching added a universal primer binding site, and the final cDNA carried a unique molecular identifier that allowed TCR cDNA molecules to be counted accurately. Specific primers in the conserved constant-segment region were used to synthesize first-strand cDNA for the TCR alpha and beta chains. To control for contamination, every cDNA library was double barcoded, receiving both a SMART-Mk sample barcode and Illumina barcodes. TruSeq adapter sequences, together with Illumina sample barcodes, were added in two successive PCR steps. The Illumina HiSeq platform was used with custom primers to sequence TCR alpha and beta cDNA libraries. Processing in the source paper ran as follows. MiGEC was used to process raw reads and extract unique molecular identifiers, and MiXCR was used to find CDR3 positions. For each individual, recombination models were inferred using an EM algorithm with the repgenHMM and IGoR tools. Shared clonotypes were analyzed with the tcR package in R, and sharing was normalized by the product of cloneset sizes. To study raw recombination without the effects of thymic and clonal selection, out-of-frame nonproductive sequences were analyzed. The public reads were run again by TCRdb, first through fastp at Q25 and then through MiXCR, and only productive beta chains were kept. One record per CDR3 amino acid sequence lists the most common genes and DNA. Clone size and V and J calls follow TCRdb, not the original study. The table for this sample lists about 520,000 distinct CDR3 sequences; less than 25% of them were counted only once. The ten largest clones take up approximately 0.95% of the sample.

All donors were healthy Caucasians. Three pairs of female monozygotic twins, all aged about 18 to 30 years, were included in the twin cohort. Positive isolation kits from Invitrogen were used to isolate CD4+ and CD8+ T cell populations. Via the germline V gene, CDR1 is MNHEY and CDR2 SVGEGT. The CDR3 runs 16 residues from the cysteine to the phenylalanine. Only CDR3 DNA is held: 48 bases, read in frame from base 1. The junction shows trimming of 5 bases on V and 0 bases on J, and the gene matches do not reach 7 bases of it. These records were also assigned to another study, of T cells expressing NK-cell markers. The other study reports the following: In sorted CD3+CD56+NKG2C+, CD3+CD56+NKG2C- and CD3+CD56-NKG2C+ T-cell subsets from eight donors, TCR beta-chain repertoires were profiled. Among the eight sequenced donors, only one was HCMV-seronegative, while the other seven were HCMV-seropositive. To restrict sorting to alphabetaTCR-expressing T cells, an anti-gammadeltaTCR antibody was added in several experiments. In roughly 6 donors, the dominant CD3+CD56+NKG2C+ clonotypes were among the top 10 CD8+ clonotypes and accounted for about 1.0-8% of CD8+ T cells. Those dominant clonotypes were again the most abundant among CD3+CD56-NKG2C+ cells in four donors, at about 25-65%. Whether the expanded NKG2C-expressing T cell clones were specific for HCMV antigens was left unclear. All eight donors whose samples were sequenced were randomly selected healthy volunteers, three of them men and five women. A commercial ELISA kit detecting HCMV-specific IgG in serum was used to determine HCMV serostatus. MIGEC handled demultiplexing of the reads and grouping by UMI, while MiTCR was used to assemble and quantify clonotypes. To exclude erroneous sequences, any TCR cDNA sequence not supported by at least two reads was discarded. Downstream repertoire analysis used the tcR package, and clonotypes were matched across fractions by CDR3 nucleotide sequence plus V segment. VDJmatch was used to annotate antigen specificity against VDJdb, with one amino acid substitution allowed in CDR3.

Specimen: CD4+ T cells sorted from blood. The origin of this receptor is a woman aged 18-30 years in good health. The V and J segments used are TRBV6-2 or TRBV6-3 and TRBJ2-1; 7 bases in the junction line up with TRBD2. CDR3 protein: CASSIAGASSYNEQFF. The nucleotide sequence reads as follows: TGTGCCAGCAGTATAGCGGGCGCCAGCTCCTACAATGAGCAGTTCTTC.